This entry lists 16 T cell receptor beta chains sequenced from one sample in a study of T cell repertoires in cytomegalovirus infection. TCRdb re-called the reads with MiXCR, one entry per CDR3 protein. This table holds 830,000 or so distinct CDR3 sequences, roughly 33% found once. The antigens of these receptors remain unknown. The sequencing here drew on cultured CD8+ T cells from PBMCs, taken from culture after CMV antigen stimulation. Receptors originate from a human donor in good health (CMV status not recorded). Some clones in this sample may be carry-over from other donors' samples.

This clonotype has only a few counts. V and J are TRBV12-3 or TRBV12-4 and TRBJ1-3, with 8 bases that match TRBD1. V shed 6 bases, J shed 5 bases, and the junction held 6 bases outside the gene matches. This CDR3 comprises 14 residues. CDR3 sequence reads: CASSTGQGRNTIYF. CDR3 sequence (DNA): TGTGCCAGCAGCACCGGACAGGGCCGAAACACCATATATTTT.

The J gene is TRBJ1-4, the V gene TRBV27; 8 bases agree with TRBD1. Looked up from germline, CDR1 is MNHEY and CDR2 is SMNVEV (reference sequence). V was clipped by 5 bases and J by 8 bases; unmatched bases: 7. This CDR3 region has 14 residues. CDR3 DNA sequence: TGTGCCAGCAGTAGGGGACAGGTTCTCGAAAAACTGTTTTTT. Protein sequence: CASSRGQVLEKLFF.

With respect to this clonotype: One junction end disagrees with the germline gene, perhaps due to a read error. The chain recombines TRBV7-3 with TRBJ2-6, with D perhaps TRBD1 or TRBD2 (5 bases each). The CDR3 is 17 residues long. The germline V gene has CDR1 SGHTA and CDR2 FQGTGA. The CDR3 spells CASSLGVGSSGTNVLTF. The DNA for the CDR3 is TGTGCCAGCAGCTTGGGGGTCGGAAGCTCTGGGACCAACGTCCTGACTTTC.

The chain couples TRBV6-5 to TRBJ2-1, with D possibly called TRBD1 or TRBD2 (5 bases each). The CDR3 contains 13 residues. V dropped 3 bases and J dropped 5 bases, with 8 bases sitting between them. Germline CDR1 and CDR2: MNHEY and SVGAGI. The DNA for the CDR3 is TGTGCCAGCAGTTATCCGGGACACAATGAGCAGTTCTTC. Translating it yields CASSYPGHNEQFF.

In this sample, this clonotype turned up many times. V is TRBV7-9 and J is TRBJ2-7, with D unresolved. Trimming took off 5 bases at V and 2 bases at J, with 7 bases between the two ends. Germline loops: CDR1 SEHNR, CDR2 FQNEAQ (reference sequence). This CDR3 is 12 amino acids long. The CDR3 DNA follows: TGTGCCAGCAGCCCTGGCACCTACGAGCAGTACGTC. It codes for CASSPGTYEQYV.

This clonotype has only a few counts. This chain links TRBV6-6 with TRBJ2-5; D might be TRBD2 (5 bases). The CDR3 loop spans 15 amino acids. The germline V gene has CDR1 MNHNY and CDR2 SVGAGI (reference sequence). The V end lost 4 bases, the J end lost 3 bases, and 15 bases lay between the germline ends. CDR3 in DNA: TGTGCCAGCAGTTCCCCTCCAGACGGGGAAGAGACCCAGTACTTC. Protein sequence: CASSSPPDGEETQYF.

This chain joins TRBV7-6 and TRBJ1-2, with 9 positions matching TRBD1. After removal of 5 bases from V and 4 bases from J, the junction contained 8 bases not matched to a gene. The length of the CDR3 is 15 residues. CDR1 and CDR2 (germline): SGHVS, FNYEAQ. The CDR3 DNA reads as TGTGCCAGCAGCCCGGCGACAGGGGGGGGCTATGGCTACACCTTC. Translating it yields CASSPATGGGYGYTF.

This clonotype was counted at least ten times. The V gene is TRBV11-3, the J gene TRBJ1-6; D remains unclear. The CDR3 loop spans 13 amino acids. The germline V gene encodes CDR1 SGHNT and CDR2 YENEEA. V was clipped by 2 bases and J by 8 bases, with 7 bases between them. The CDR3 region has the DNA TGTGCCAGCAGCTTATTTGTGGATTCACCCCTCCACTTT. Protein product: CASSLFVDSPLHF.

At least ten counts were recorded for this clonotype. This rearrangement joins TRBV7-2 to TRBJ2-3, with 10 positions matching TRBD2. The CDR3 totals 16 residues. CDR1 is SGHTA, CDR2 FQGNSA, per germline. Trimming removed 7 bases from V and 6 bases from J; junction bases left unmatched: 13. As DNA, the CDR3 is TGTGCCAGCACCCCGAGACAGCGGGGGGGCTCTGATACGCAGTATTTT. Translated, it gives CASTPRQRGGSDTQYF.

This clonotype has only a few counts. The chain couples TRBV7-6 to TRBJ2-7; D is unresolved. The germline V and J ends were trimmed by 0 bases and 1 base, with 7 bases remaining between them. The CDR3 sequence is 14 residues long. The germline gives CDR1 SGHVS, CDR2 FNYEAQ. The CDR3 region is CASSLAAQSYEQYF. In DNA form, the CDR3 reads TGTGCCAGCAGCTTAGCCGCACAGTCCTACGAGCAGTACTTC. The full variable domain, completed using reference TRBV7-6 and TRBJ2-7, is GAGVSQSPRYKVTKRGQDVALRCDPISGHVSLYWYRQALGQGPEFLTYFNYEAQQDKSGLPNDRFSAERPEGSISTLTIQRTEQRDSAMYRCASSLAAQSYEQYFGPGTRLTVT.

CDR3 in amino acids: CATSRDRGSPGQPQHF. CDR3 coding DNA: TGTGCCACCAGCAGAGATCGAGGGTCCCCGGGGCAGCCCCAGCATTTT. The rearrangement links TRBV15 to TRBJ1-5; D remains unclear. Trimming removed 0 bases from V and 7 bases from J, with 16 bases in between. In germline, CDR1 is LNHNV, CDR2 YYDKDF (reference sequence). The CDR3 runs to 16 residues.

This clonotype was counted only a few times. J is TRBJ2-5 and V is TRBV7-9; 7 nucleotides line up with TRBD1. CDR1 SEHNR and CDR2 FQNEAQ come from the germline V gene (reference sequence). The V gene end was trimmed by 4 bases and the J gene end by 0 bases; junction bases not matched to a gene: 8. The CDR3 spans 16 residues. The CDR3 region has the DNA TGTGCCAGCAGCTCACGTCAGGGGGTAAACCAAGAGACCCAGTACTTC. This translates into CASSSRQGVNQETQYF.

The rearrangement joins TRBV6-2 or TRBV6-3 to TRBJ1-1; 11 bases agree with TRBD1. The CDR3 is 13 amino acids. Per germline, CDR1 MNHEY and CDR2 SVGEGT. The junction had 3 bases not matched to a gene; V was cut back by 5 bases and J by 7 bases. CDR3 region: CASSPGQGVEAFF. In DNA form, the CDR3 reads TGTGCCAGCAGTCCGGGACAGGGGGTTGAAGCTTTCTTT.

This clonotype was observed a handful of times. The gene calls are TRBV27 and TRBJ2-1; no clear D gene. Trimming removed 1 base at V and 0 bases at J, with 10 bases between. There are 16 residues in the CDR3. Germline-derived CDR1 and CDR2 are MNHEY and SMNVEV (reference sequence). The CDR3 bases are TGTGCCAGCAGTTTATTGTCTGGTAACTCCTACAATGAGCAGTTCTTC. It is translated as CASSLLSGNSYNEQFF.

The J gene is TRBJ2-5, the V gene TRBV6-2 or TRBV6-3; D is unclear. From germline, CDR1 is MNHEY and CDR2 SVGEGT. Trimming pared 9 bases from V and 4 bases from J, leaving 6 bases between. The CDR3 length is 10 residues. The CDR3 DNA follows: TGTGCCAGTTTCGGAGAGACCCAGTACTTC. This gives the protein CASFGETQYF.

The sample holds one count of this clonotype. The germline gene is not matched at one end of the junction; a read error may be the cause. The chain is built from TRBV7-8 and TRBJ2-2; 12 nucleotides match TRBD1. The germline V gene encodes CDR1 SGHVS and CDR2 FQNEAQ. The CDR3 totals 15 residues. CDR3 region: CASSSGQGATGEPFF. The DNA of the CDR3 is TGTGCCAGCAGCTCGGGACAGGGGGCGACCGGGGAGCCGTTTTTT.